This TCR beta chain comes out of a study of technical replicates of blood from a handful of donors. The assay was immunoSEQ multiplex PCR, and TCRdb's table has in-frame clones only and misses some. The repertoire holds tens of thousands of clones, approximately 95% seen once, with roughly 0.24% in the top ten. CDR1 is PRHDT, CDR2 FYEKMQ, per germline (reference sequence). The CDR3 spans 14 residues. The V end lost 5 bases, the J end lost 1 base, and 10 bases lay between the germline ends. Sequencing was done on a sample of T cells isolated from PBMCs. J is TRBJ2-3 and V is TRBV13, with a weak D call TRBD2 (5 bases). This sequence was found in a human donor in good health. The CDR3 loop reads CASSDRAGTDTQYF. The CDR3 DNA follows: TGTGCCAGCAGCGATAGAGCGGGCACAGATACGCAGTATTTT.